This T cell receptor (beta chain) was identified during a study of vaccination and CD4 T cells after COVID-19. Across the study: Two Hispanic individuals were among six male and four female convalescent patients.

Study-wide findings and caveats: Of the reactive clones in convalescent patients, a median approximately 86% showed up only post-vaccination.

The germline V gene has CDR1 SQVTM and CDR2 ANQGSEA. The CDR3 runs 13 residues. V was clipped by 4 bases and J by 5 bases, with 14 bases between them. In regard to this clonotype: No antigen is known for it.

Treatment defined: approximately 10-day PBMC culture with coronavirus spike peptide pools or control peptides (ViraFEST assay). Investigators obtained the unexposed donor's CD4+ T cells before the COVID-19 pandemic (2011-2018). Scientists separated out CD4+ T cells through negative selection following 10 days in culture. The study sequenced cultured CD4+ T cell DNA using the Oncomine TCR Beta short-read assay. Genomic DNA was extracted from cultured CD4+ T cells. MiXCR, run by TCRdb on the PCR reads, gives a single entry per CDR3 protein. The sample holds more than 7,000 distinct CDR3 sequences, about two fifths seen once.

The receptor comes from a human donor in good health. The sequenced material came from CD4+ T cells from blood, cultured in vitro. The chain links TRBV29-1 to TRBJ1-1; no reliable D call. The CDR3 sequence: CSVGFGGGTEAFF. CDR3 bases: TGCAGCGTTGGATTCGGCGGAGGAACTGAAGCTTTCTTT. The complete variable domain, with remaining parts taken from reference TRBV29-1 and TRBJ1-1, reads SAVISQKPSRDICQRGTSLTIQCQVDSQVTMMFWYRQQPGQSLTLIATANQGSEATYESGFVIDKFPISRPNLTFSTLTVSNMSPEDSSIYLCSVGFGGGTEAFFGQGTRLTVV.